This T cell receptor beta chain was found in a study of shared clonotypes between healthy human individuals. The overall study: Per-donor plates numbered three CD4 naive, three CD4 memory, two CD8 naive and one CD8 memory.

The study, taken as a whole, reports: The study sampled only blood, and tissue repertoires likely differ.

Libraries were prepared by immunoSEQ multiplex PCR; TCRdb keeps only in-frame clonotypes and omits some of them. The data show hundreds of thousands of clones, roughly 70% seen once. This CDR3 is built from 17 residues. Trimming cost V 3 bases and J 7 bases, with 22 bases left between them. Germline V gene sequence: CDR1 ENHRY, CDR2 SYGVKD. Splitting of CD4+ cells produced CD45RA+ naive and CD45RA-negative memory subsets. Worth noting for this clone: Antigen unknown.

Sequenced sample: memory CD4+ T cells sorted from blood. Sample subset: CD45RA-negative fraction. This receptor was obtained from a woman between 25 and 40 years old in good health. The J gene is TRBJ2-1, the V gene TRBV10-3, with a possible D match to TRBD2 (6 bases). CDR3 nucleotide sequence: TGTGCCATCAGTGACCCCGACCGGGACTCTCTTAAGAATGAGCAGTTCTTC. Translated, it gives CAISDPDRDSLKNEQFF.